This entry is about one T cell receptor beta chain. The antigen it binds to is not known. Per-base qualities were not stored, and no clone one base away is much larger. The sample comes from a study of graft-versus-host responses after intestinal transplantation (dated by TCRdb to the early 2020s). Some background on the complete study: Recipients received multivisceral, liver-intestinal, or isolated intestinal transplants. Every recipient was given anti-thymocyte globulin induction, then maintenance tacrolimus and steroids for 3 to 4 years. Bulk TCR-beta CDR3 sequencing was used to track graft-versus-host and host-versus-graft alloreactive T cell clones in the graft, circulation and bone marrow after intestinal transplantation. Alloreactive clones were identified by sequencing pre-transplant mixed lymphocyte reaction products and comparing these products with unstimulated pre-transplant donor and recipient T cells. The cohort enrolled 24 intestinal transplant recipients, one of whom was a retransplant, and 3 patients without pretransplant specimens were excluded. A peak of at least 4% donor T cells among recipient peripheral blood mononuclear cells was the definition used for donor T cell macrochimerism. Rather than being sequenced by the commercial service, samples from a few later patients were sequenced in-house on an Illumina MiSeq and processed with MiXCR. What the work shows at the level of the full study, not this receptor alone: Early after transplant, peak levels of circulating GvH clones were associated with declines in HvG clones. Conclusions were limited by the relatively low number and heterogeneity of intestinal transplant patients. Patients with donor T cell macrochimerism had high GvH to HvG T cell clonal ratios in their allografts. GvH clones were detected in recipient bone marrow, and some of these GvH clones were observed earlier in ileal mucosa or blood, consistent with an intestinal mucosal origin.

The library was produced with the immunoSEQ multiplex PCR assay. Adaptive Biotechnologies carried out high-throughput TCR-beta CDR3 sequencing of genomic DNA for most patients. In the paper's pipeline: TCR sequencing data for around 19 patients were retrieved from Adaptive's ImmunoSEQ software; a few other patients were processed with MiXCR and VDJtools. CDR3 nucleotide sequences shared between donor and recipient were removed because their origin could not be assigned. To count as alloreactive, a clone needed at least 2-fold expansion over unstimulated cells and a minimum CFSE-low frequency of 0.002% (template counts) or 0.001% (read counts). Clones were considered mappable if detected in sequenced pre-transplant spleen, lymph node, or MLR CFSE-low populations of the donor or recipient. Cumulative frequency of alloreactive clones was calculated as a percentage of all sequences weighted by copy number. Imported from immuneACCESS, the table was reduced by TCRdb to in-frame sequences with V and J called. These copies leave out some clones; in studies compared against another copy, an unresolved V gene accounts for under half, and the cause of the remainder is not known. The D gene and trimming were derived from the DNA, and the V and J assignments and clone size from that table. Present in this sample are about 25,000 clones, approximately 93% of which were seen just once. Around 0.53% of the sample belongs to the ten largest clones.

The cysteine opens and the phenylalanine closes a CDR3 of 16 amino acids. The sequence is cut down to CDR3 DNA, 48 bases in frame from base 1. Via the germline V gene, CDR1 is MGHRA and CDR2 YSYEKL. V lost 4 bases and J lost 0 bases; the stretch between them is 13 bases long. Blood samples were collected up to 4 times in the first month after transplant and then at least monthly when available. The TCR originated in a human patient who received an intestinal transplant, so some T cells may come from the graft donor. The material was PBMCs, obtained 18 days after transplant. This receptor chain uses TRBV4-1 and TRBJ1-5; matching of 5 bases hints at TRBD1 as the D gene. The CDR3 protein: CASSPWAGDSNQPQHF. The DNA sequence is as follows: TGCGCCAGCAGCCCCTGGGCGGGGGATAGCAATCAGCCCCAGCATTTT.